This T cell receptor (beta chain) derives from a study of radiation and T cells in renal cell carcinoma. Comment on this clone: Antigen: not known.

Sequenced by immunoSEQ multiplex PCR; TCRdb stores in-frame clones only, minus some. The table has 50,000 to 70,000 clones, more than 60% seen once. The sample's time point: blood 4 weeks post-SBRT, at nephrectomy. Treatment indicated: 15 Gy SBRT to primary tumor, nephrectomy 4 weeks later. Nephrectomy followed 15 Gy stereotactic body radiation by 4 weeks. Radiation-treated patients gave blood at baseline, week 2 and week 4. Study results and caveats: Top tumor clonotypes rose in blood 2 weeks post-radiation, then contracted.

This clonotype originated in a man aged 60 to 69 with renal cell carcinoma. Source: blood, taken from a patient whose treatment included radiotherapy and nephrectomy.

In DNA, the CDR3 is TGTGCCAGCAGTTACTCGAGGGCTCCCTCGGAGACCCAGTACTTC. The encoded protein is CASSYSRAPSETQYF. The V and J genes are TRBV6-5 and TRBJ2-5; TRBD2 might be the D (5 bases). The CDR3 loop spans 15 amino acids. Trimming left V 0 bases short and J 5 bases short, with 13 bases between. The germline V gene has CDR1 MNHEY and CDR2 SVGAGI.